This T cell receptor (beta chain) was sequenced during a study of CD8+ T cells in alopecia areata. Whole-study context: Dosing spanned 6 to 18 months on tofacitinib, then 6 months off drug.

RNA extraction was followed by reverse transcription into cDNA, which acted as the sequencing template. The assay was immunoSEQ multiplex PCR, and TCRdb's table has in-frame clones only and misses some. The sample shows around 250,000 clones, about 68% of them seen only once. Both peripheral blood and punch biopsies of lesional scalp skin were obtained from patients who had alopecia areata. This clone has just one count. Source: CD4+ T cells sorted from blood, taken at week 0. The source is a human donor with alopecia areata.

CDR3 loop: CAWDRQLGSPLHF. For the CDR3, the DNA is TGTGCCTGGGACCGGCAGCTGGGTTCACCCCTCCACTTT. The V call is TRBV30, the J call TRBJ1-6; D gene uncertain. Per the germline V gene, CDR1 is GTSNPN and CDR2 is SVGIG (reference sequence). CDR3 length equals 13 residues. Trimming took 5 bases from V and 9 from J, leaving 14 bases between them.